The source of this T cell receptor (beta chain) is a study of blood T cell repertoires in COVID-19. In the study overall: From the United States, Italy and Spain came samples of acute and convalescent COVID-19. The analysed material was cDNA or gDNA that came from T cells, B-cell-depleted T cells, or PBMCs.

This table comes from immunoSEQ multiplex PCR, and its TCRdb copy is limited to in-frame clones, with some not included. Of some 170,000 clones in the sample, 87% were seen once. Germline CDR1 reads MDHEN; CDR2 reads SYDVKM. Trimming shortened V by 1 base and J by 6 bases, and 15 bases separated the two germline ends. This CDR3 is 15 amino acids long. This clone was picked up one time. The source of this sequence is an older woman who had recovered from COVID-19. Sequences were obtained from peripheral blood. This chain links TRBV28 with TRBJ1-1; a possible D gene is TRBD1 (5 bases). CDR3 sequence: CASSLSFGREAEAFF. CDR3 nucleotide sequence: TGTGCCAGCAGTTTATCGTTTGGCAGGGAGGCTGAAGCTTTCTTT.